This T cell receptor beta chain was recovered during a study of T cell responses to AZD1222 COVID-19 vaccine. Germline V gene sequence: CDR1 SGHTA, CDR2 FQGTGA. The CDR3 spans 12 residues. V dropped 5 bases and J dropped 6 bases, with 11 bases sitting between them. The data were produced by immunoSEQ multiplex PCR, yet TCRdb's version contains in-frame clones alone and is incomplete. Seen here are roughly 110,000 clones, less than 95% observed once, and the top ten hold less than 9.5%. This clone was detected only once. The clonotype comes from an adult who received the AZD1222 COVID-19 vaccine. This specimen consisted of peripheral blood, obtained 28 days after the second AZD1222 dose. This chain links TRBV7-3 with TRBJ2-7; D unclear. The CDR3 protein is CASSLFGREQYF. In nucleotides, the CDR3 is TGTGCCAGCAGCCTTTTTGGTCGCGAGCAGTACTTC.